Listed here are 14 T cell receptor beta chains from one sample, sequenced in a study of human T cells and chemical hapten exposure. TCRdb ran MiXCR on the RACE reads and lists one entry per CDR3 protein. In the table there are approximately 370,000 distinct CDR3 sequences, 4.5% to 5.5% of which are singletons. The time point: pre-sensitization, week 0. Treatment meaning: therapeutic diphenylcyclopropenone sensitization with weekly scalp DPC. The source was whole blood, collected in connection with sensitization to the hapten diphenylcyclopropenone (DPC). Receptors originate from a woman under 30 with alopecia areata. Some clones in this sample may be carry-over from other donors' samples.

The J gene is TRBJ2-7, the V gene TRBV18; 12 bases align to TRBD1. Germline V gives CDR1 KGHSH, CDR2 LQKENI. The CDR3 covers 15 residues. The ends lost 5 bases at V and 6 bases at J; junction bases unmatched: 8. The CDR3 protein is CASSVPGQGASEQYF. The CDR3, as DNA: TGTGCCAGCTCAGTCCCGGGACAGGGGGCCTCCGAGCAGTACTTC. The full variable domain, its missing parts supplied by reference TRBV18 and TRBJ2-7, is NAGVMQNPRHLVRRRGQEARLRCSPMKGHSHVYWYRQLPEEGLKFMVYLQKENIIDESGMPKERFSAEFPKEGPSILRIQQVVRGDSAAYFCASSVPGQGASEQYFGPGTRLTVT.

The genes are TRBV6-2 or TRBV6-3 and TRBJ2-2; no clear D gene. CDR3 size: 13 residues. V was trimmed by 2 bases and J by 6 bases, leaving 7 bases between them. Germline CDR1 is MNHEY and CDR2 is SVGEGT. CDR3 in amino acids: CASSYVVPGELFF. The DNA for the CDR3 is TGTGCCAGCAGTTACGTGGTTCCCGGGGAGCTGTTTTTT.

The chain carries TRBV4-1 and TRBJ2-3; D is possibly TRBD1 (6 bases). CDR1 is MGHRA, CDR2 YSYEKL, per germline. Trimming took 0 bases from V and 3 from J, leaving 16 bases between them. The CDR3 covers 17 residues. The CDR3 spells CASSQDLAGARTDTQYF. The CDR3 nucleotides read TGCGCCAGCAGCCAAGATTTGGCAGGGGCGAGAACAGATACGCAGTATTTT.

The chain has TRBV12-3 or TRBV12-4 and TRBJ1-4, with 7 positions matching TRBD1. Trimming at V came to 5 bases and at J to 7 bases, leaving 10 bases not matched to a gene. This CDR3 has 15 residues. The CDR3 DNA follows: TGTGCCAGCAGTCTCCGACAGGGAGAATTTGAAAAACTGTTTTTT. As protein: CASSLRQGEFEKLFF.

In this sample, this clonotype turned up a few times. CDR3 DNA: TGCGCCAGCAGCTTGGACCCCCGGGCAGATTCACCCCTCCACTTT. It encodes CASSLDPRADSPLHF. The chain joins TRBV5-1 to TRBJ1-6; no definite D call. Trimming removed 0 bases from V and 8 bases from J, with 12 bases in between. The CDR3 runs to 15 residues. Germline V gene lookup returns CDR1 SGHRS and CDR2 YFSETQ.

The sample holds many counts of this clonotype. V gene TRBV27 combines with J gene TRBJ2-3; maybe TRBD1 (5 bases). CDR1 MNHEY and CDR2 SMNVEV come from the germline V gene (reference sequence). With 3 bases removed from V and 4 bases from J, the gap between germline ends came to 14 bases. This CDR3 contains 15 residues. In DNA form, the CDR3 reads TGTGCCAGCAGTTTCAAGCAGGACACCTCAGATACGCAGTATTTT. This sequence encodes CASSFKQDTSDTQYF.

This clonotype has just a few counts. V and J are TRBV9 and TRBJ2-7; 9 bases are shared with TRBD1. The CDR3 has 17 residues. Germline V gene sequence: CDR1 SGDLS, CDR2 YYNGEE. V trimming: 4 bases; J trimming: 2 bases; junction bases outside the gene matches: 13. CDR3 loop: CASSPSPTGTGTYEQYF. CDR3 nucleotides: TGTGCCAGCAGCCCCAGCCCGACGGGGACAGGGACCTACGAGCAGTACTTC.

The genes are TRBV10-3 and TRBJ2-3; D is ambiguous. V lost 3 bases, J lost 6 bases, and 16 bases lay in between. This CDR3 region has 15 residues. Germline V gene lookup returns CDR1 ENHRY and CDR2 SYGVKD. For the CDR3, the DNA is TGTGCCATCAGTGACCCAGAAACATCACGGGATACGCAGTATTTT. This translates into CAISDPETSRDTQYF.

V gene TRBV6-1 combines with J gene TRBJ1-1; 10 bases align to TRBD1. J was trimmed by 3 bases and V by 5 bases; bases with no gene match: 6. CDR1 is MNHNS and CDR2 is SASEGT in the germline V gene. The CDR3 runs 15 residues. CDR3 sequence: CASSRPGQGHTEAFF. CDR3 nucleotide sequence: TGTGCCAGCAGTAGGCCGGGACAGGGGCACACTGAAGCTTTCTTT.

This clonotype showed up many times. The J gene is TRBJ2-3, the V gene TRBV6-4; 11 bases match TRBD2. Trimming removed 6 bases from V and 3 bases from J; junction bases left unmatched: 5. The CDR3 covers 15 residues. Germline CDR1 and CDR2: MRHNA and SNTAGT. The CDR3 is CASSQLAGETDTQYF. The CDR3 DNA reads TGTGCCAGCAGCCAACTAGCGGGGGAAACAGATACGCAGTATTTT.

The table lists this clonotype with many counts. The V gene is TRBV6-5, the J gene TRBJ1-2; 7 positions match TRBD1. This CDR3 contains 14 residues. Germline loops: CDR1 MNHEY, CDR2 SVGAGI. With V trimmed by 6 bases and J by 5 bases, 9 bases remained unmatched. The CDR3 sequence: CASSSRGEQYGYTF. In DNA form, the CDR3 reads TGTGCCAGCAGCTCCAGGGGGGAGCAATATGGCTACACCTTC.

The chain joins TRBV7-8 to TRBJ1-6; the D is unclear. The CDR3 loop spans 12 amino acids. Between the trimmed V and J ends, which lost 1 base and 12 bases, there was a span of 7 bases. Per germline, CDR1 SGHVS and CDR2 FQNEAQ. The CDR3 coding sequence is TGTGCCAGCAGCTTAGAACCCCAACCCCTCCACTTT. It codes for CASSLEPQPLHF. Looking up the rest from reference TRBV7-8 and TRBJ1-6 gives the full variable domain: GAGVSQSPRYKVAKRGQDVALRCDPISGHVSLFWYQQALGQGPEFLTYFQNEAQLDKSGLPSDRFFAERPEGSVSTLKIQRTQQEDSAVYLCASSLEPQPLHFGNGTRLTVT.

This chain uses TRBV18 with TRBJ1-6; D ambiguous. CDR3 length: 16 amino acids. Germline values: CDR1 KGHSH, CDR2 LQKENI. V lost 1 base and J lost 9, with 16 bases in between. This chain's CDR3 is CASSPRSLLGFSPLHF. CDR3 DNA sequence: TGTGCCAGCTCACCACGAAGCTTGCTGGGATTTTCACCCCTCCACTTT.

In this sample, this clonotype turned up a few times. This rearrangement joins TRBV28 to TRBJ2-1; D remains ambiguous. CDR3 length equals 14 residues. Germline V gene sequence: CDR1 MDHEN, CDR2 SYDVKM. The V and J ends lost 6 bases and 8 bases respectively, with 17 bases between them. The CDR3 coding sequence is TGTGCCAGCAGGCACGAGGATCAGCCATATGAGCAGTTCTTC. Encoded protein: CASRHEDQPYEQFF.